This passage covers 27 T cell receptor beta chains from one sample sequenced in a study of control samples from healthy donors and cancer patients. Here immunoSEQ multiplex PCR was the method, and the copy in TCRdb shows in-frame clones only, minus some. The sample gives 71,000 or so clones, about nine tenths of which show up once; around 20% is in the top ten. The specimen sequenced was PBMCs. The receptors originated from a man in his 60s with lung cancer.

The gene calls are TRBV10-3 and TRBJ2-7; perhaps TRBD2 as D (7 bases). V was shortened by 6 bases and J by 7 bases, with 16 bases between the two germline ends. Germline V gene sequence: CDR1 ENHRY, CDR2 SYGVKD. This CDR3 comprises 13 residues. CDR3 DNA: TGTGCCATCAGCGAGGGAAGGGGGGGGGAGCAGTACGTC. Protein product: CAISEGRGGEQYV.

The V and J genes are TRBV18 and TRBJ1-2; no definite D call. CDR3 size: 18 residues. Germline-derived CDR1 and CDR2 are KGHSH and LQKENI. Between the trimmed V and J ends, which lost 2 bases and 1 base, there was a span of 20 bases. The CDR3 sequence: CASSPGGPMSYDNYGYTF. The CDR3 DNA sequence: TGTGCCAGCTCACCAGGAGGGCCCATGTCTTACGATAACTATGGCTACACCTTC.

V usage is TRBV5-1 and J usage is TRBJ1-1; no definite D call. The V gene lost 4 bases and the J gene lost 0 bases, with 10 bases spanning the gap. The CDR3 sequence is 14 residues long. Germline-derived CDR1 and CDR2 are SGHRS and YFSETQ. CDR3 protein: CASSPIQVNTEAFF. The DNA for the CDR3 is TGCGCCAGCAGCCCAATCCAGGTGAACACTGAAGCTTTCTTT.

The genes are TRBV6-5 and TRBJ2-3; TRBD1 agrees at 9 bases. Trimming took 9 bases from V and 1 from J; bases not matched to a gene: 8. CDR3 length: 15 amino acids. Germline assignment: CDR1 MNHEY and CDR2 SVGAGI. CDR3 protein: CASGDRAGGTDTQYF. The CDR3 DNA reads TGTGCCAGTGGGGACAGGGCGGGAGGCACAGATACGCAGTATTTT.

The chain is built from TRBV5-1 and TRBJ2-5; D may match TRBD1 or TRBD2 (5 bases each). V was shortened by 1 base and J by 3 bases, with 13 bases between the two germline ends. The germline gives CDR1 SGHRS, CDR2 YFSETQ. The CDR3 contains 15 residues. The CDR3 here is CASSLIRDGEETQYF. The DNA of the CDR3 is TGCGCCAGCAGCTTGATCCGGGACGGAGAAGAGACCCAGTACTTC.

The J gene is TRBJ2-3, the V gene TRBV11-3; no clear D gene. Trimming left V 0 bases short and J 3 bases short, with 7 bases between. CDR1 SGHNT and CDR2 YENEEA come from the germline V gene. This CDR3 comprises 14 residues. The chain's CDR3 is CASSLDHLTDTQYF. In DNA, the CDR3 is TGTGCCAGCAGCTTAGATCATTTGACAGATACGCAGTATTTT.

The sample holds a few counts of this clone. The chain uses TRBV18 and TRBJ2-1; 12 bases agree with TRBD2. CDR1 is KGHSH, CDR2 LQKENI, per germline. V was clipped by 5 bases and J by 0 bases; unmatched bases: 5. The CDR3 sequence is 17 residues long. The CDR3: CASSRLAGGSSYNEQFF. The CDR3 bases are TGTGCCAGCTCAAGGCTAGCGGGGGGGAGCTCCTACAATGAGCAGTTCTTC.

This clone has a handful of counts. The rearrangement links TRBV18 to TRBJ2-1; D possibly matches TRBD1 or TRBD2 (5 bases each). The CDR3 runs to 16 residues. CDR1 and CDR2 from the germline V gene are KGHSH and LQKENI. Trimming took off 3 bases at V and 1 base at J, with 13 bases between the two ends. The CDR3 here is CASSPGAGLSYNEQFF. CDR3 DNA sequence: TGTGCCAGCTCACCCGGGGCAGGGCTTTCCTACAATGAGCAGTTCTTC.

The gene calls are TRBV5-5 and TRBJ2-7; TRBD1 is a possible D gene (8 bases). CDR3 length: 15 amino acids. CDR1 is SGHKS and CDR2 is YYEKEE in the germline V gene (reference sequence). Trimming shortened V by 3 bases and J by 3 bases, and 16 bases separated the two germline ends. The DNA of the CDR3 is TGTGCCAGCAGCTCCCAACAGGGGGGGAACTACGAGCAGTACGTC. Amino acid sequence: CASSSQQGGNYEQYV.

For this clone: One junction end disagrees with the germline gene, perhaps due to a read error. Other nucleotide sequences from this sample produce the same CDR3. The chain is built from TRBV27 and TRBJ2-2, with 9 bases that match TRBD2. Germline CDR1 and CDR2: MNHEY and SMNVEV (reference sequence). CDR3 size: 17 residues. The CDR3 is CAPSSETRGGRTGELFF. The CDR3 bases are TGCGCCCCCAGTTCAGAAACGCGGGGGGGCCGGACCGGGGAGCTGTTTTTT.

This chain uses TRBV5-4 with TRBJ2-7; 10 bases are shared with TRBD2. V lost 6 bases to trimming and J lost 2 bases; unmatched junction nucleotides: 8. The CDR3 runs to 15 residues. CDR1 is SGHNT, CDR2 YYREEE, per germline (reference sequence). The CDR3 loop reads CASTPSGGTPYEQYV. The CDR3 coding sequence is TGTGCCAGCACTCCTAGCGGGGGCACACCCTACGAGCAGTACGTC.

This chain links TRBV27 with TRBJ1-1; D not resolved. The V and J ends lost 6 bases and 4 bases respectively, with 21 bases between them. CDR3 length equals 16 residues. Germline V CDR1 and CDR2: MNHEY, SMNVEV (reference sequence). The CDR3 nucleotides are TGTGCCAGCAGACATAGGACCCTAGGAACTAGCACTGAAGCTTTCTTT. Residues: CASRHRTLGTSTEAFF.

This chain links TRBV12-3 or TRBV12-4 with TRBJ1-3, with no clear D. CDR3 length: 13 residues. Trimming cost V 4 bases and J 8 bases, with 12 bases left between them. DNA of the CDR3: TGTGCCAGCAGTTCCCGGGGAGCCTACACCATATATTTT. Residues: CASSSRGAYTIYF.

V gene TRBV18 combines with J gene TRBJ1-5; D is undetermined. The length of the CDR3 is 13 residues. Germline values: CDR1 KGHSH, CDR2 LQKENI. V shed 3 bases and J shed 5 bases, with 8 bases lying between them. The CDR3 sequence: CASSPSLHQPQHF. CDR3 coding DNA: TGTGCCAGCTCACCTTCGCTTCATCAGCCCCAGCATTTT.

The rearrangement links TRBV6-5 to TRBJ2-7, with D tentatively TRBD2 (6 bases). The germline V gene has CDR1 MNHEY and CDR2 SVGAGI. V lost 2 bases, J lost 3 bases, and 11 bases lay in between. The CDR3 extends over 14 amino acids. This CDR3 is CASSYARGNYEQYF. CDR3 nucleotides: TGTGCCAGCAGTTACGCCCGGGGGAACTACGAGCAGTACTTC.

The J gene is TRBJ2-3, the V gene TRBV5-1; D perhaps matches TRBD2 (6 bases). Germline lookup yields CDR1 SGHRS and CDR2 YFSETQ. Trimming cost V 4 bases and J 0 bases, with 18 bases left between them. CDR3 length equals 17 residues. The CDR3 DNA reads TGCGCCAGCAGCATAGGACCCGGGACTGGGAGCACAGATACGCAGTATTTT. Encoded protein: CASSIGPGTGSTDTQYF.

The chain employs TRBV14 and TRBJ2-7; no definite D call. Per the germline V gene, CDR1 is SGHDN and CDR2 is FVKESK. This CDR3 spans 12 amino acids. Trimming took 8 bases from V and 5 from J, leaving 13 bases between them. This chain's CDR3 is CASRLKGHEQYF. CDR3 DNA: TGTGCCAGCCGCCTGAAAGGGCACGAGCAGTACTTC.

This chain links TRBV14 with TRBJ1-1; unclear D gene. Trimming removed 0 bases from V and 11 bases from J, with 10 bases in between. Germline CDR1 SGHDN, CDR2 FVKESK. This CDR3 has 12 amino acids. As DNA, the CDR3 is TGTGCCAGCAGCCAAGATCCTCGCAGGGCTTTCTTT. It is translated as CASSQDPRRAFF.

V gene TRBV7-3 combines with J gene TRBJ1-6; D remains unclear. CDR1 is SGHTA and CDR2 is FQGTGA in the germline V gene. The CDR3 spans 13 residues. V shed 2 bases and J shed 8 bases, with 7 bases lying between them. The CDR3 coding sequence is TGTGCCAGCAGCTTACAGGTTGATTCACCCCTCCACTTT. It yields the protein CASSLQVDSPLHF.

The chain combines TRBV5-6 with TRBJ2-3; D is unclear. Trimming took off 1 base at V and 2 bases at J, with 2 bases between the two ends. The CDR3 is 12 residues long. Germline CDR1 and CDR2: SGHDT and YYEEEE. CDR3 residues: CASSLFTDTQYF. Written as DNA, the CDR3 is TGTGCCAGCAGCTTGTTCACAGATACGCAGTATTTT.

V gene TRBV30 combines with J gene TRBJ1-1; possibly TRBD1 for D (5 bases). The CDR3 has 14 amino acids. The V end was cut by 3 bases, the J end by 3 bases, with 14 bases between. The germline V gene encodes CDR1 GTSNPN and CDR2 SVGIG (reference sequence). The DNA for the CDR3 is TGTGCCTGGAGCCAGGGACTGAGGGACACTGAAGCTTTCTTT. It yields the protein CAWSQGLRDTEAFF.

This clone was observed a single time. CDR3 nucleotides: TGCGCCAGCAGCCAAGCCAGGGTGGGTTCACCCCTCCACTTT. This codes for CASSQARVGSPLHF. J is TRBJ1-6 and V is TRBV4-1, with a tentative D call TRBD1 (5 bases). V was pared by 1 base and J by 9 bases, with 10 bases between. The CDR3 contains 14 residues. Germline CDR1 MGHRA, CDR2 YSYEKL.

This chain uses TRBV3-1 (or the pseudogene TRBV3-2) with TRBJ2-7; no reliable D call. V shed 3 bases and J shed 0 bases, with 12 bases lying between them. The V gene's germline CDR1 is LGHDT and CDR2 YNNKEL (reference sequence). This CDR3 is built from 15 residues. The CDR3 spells CASSHQGRNSYEQYF. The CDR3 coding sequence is TGTGCCAGCAGCCATCAAGGGCGGAACTCCTACGAGCAGTACTTC.

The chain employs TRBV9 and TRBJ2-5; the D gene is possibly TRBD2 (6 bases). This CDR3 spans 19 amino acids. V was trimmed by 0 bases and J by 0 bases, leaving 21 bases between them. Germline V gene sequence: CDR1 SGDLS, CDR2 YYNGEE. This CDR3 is CASSVDRTGAGRYQETQYF. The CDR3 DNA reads TGTGCCAGCAGCGTAGATCGGACTGGGGCAGGGAGGTACCAAGAGACCCAGTACTTC.

Here the CDR3 reads CASSLWPLDQPQHF. The CDR3, as DNA: TGTGCCAGCAGTTTATGGCCGCTCGATCAGCCCCAGCATTTT. V usage is TRBV27 and J usage is TRBJ1-5; D is undetermined. This CDR3 is built from 14 residues. V lost 1 base, J lost 5 bases, and 9 bases lay in between. Germline V gene data show CDR1 as MNHEY and CDR2 as SMNVEV (reference sequence).

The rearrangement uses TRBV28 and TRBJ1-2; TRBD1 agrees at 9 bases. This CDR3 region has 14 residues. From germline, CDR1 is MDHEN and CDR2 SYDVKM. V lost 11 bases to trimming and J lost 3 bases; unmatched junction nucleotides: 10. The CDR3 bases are TGTGCCGGATCCACCACAGGGGGCGACTATGGCTACACCTTC. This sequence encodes CAGSTTGGDYGYTF.

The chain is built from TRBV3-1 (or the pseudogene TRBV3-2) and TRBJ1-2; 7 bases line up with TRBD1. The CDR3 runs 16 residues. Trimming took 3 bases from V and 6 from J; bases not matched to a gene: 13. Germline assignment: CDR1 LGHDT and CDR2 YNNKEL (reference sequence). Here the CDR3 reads CASSHTGAADIHGYTF. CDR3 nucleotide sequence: TGTGCCAGCAGCCATACAGGGGCAGCTGACATTCATGGCTACACCTTC.